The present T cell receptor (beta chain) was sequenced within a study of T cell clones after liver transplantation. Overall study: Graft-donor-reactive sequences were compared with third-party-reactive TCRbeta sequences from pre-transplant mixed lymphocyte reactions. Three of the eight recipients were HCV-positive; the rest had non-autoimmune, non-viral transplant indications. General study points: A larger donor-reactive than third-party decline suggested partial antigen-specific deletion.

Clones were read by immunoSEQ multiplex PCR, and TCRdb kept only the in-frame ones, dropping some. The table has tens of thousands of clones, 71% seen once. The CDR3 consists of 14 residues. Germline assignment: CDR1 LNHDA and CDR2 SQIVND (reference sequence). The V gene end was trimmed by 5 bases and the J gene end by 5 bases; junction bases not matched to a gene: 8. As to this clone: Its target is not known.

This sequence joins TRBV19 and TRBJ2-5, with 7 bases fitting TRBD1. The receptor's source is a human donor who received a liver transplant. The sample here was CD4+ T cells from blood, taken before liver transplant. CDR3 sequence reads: CASSEGQYMETQYF. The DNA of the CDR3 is TGTGCCAGTAGTGAGGGACAGTATATGGAGACCCAGTACTTC.